This T cell receptor beta chain was sequenced in a study of CD8 T cells in ankylosing spondylitis. Findings and caveats of the study: Disease-linked clones were found to be CD8+ and relatively rare in peripheral blood. One TCR beta motif, made up of roughly eight highly homologous variants, appeared characteristic of ankylosing spondylitis blood. Disease-associated clones were reportedly significantly overrepresented in matched ankylosing spondylitis synovial fluid.

One entry per CDR3 protein, called by TCRdb with MiXCR from the 5' RACE reads. The profile shows about 36,000 distinct CDR3 sequences, roughly 12% of them singletons. The V end was cut by 6 bases, the J end by 3 bases, with 12 bases between. The CDR3 is 14 residues long. The germline V gene has CDR1 MNHNY and CDR2 SVGAGI (reference sequence). This clonotype was counted ten times or more. Its antigen is unidentified. Specimen: synovial fluid, either unsorted or a sorted T cell fraction (not recorded which). The V gene is TRBV6-6, the J gene TRBJ1-3, with D uncertain. The TCR sequence derives from a male donor with ankylosing spondylitis. Here the CDR3 reads CASSQEAGGNTIYF. CDR3 coding DNA: TGTGCCAGCAGCCAGGAGGCAGGTGGAAACACCATATATTTT.